This TCR beta chain was found in a study of monozygotic twins with inflammatory bowel disease. Study conclusions and caveats: Patients got different immunosuppressive treatments, which may have made their repertoires more variable.

The template was total RNA from whole blood, with no T cell sorting. A word on this clonotype: Its antigen is not known.

cDNA was made in eight separate reactions per sample. Template-switch reactions added UMIs with a 6-nucleotide sample barcode. TCRdb reprocessed the 5' RACE reads, with one entry per CDR3 protein and no DNA. The repertoire shows fewer than 400,000 distinct CDR3 sequences; the top ten hold over 5%. The CDR3 length is 11 residues. Germline assignment: CDR1 SQVTM and CDR2 ANQGSEA. The TCR was taken from a human donor with ulcerative colitis or Crohn's disease, or a healthy co-twin of an affected twin (not recorded which). This chain joins TRBV29-1 and TRBJ2-7; TCRdb lists TRBD1, though no DNA is available to test this call. What was sequenced was blood. This CDR3 reads CSAQQGAEQYF.